The 30 T cell receptor beta chains below come from one sample, sequenced in a study of response to subunit inactivated influenza vaccine (dated 2018 in TCRdb). The time point label corresponds to: around 45 days after influenza vaccine administration. The library was built by means of RT-PCR. Instrument on record: Illumina HiSeq 2500. The public reads were reprocessed in TCRdb via fastp at Q25 and MiXCR, keeping in-frame beta chains. Rows matching on CDR3 protein sequence are summarized as one entry with the most common DNA and genes. This sample comprises over 400,000 distinct CDR3 sequences, roughly 11% of them detected only once. The top ten constitute about 12% of the sample. Here the sequenced sample was PBMCs from blood, taken about 6 weeks after vaccination. The receptor set was obtained from a man aged 50-59 years who received an inactivated influenza vaccine. Donor details come from another sample of the same person, matched by shared clones.

This chain links TRBV5-1 with TRBJ2-7; 7 positions agree with TRBD1. With 0 bases clipped from V and 3 bases from J, the junction kept 6 bases outside the gene matches. Germline CDR1 is SGHRS and CDR2 is YFSETQ. The CDR3 consists of 15 residues. The CDR3 bases are TGCGCCAGCAGCTTGGCGGATTCAGGGGGCTACGAGCAGTACTTC. Its protein product is CASSLADSGGYEQYF.

The rearrangement uses TRBV6-5 and TRBJ1-6, with D perhaps TRBD1 (5 bases). V was trimmed by 2 bases and J by 10 bases, leaving 12 bases between them. The CDR3 is made up of 14 amino acids. Germline assignment: CDR1 MNHEY and CDR2 SVGAGI. CDR3: CASSYGRAASPLHF. The CDR3 region has the DNA TGTGCCAGCAGTTACGGCAGGGCGGCGTCACCCCTCCACTTT.

There are many counts of this clonotype. V and J are TRBV20-1 and TRBJ2-5; the D gene could be TRBD1 or TRBD2 (5 bases each). From germline, CDR1 is DFQATT and CDR2 SNEGSKA (reference sequence). V gave up 0 bases and J gave up 7 bases, with 9 bases separating them. The CDR3 loop spans 12 amino acids. The CDR3 coding sequence is TGCAGTGCTAGAGAGGGGGAAGGGACCCAGTACTTC. This sequence encodes CSAREGEGTQYF.

The rearrangement uses TRBV20-1 and TRBJ2-5; 9 nucleotides agree with TRBD2. Germline loops: CDR1 DFQATT, CDR2 SNEGSKA (reference sequence). The ends lost 2 bases at V and 2 bases at J; junction bases unmatched: 9. The CDR3 has 16 residues. The CDR3, as DNA: TGCAGTGCTAGACCTAGACTAGCGGCTCAACAAGAGACCCAGTACTTC. This codes for CSARPRLAAQQETQYF.

Details on this clonotype: Germline and junction disagree at one end, which may indicate a read error. This chain connects TRBV14 to TRBJ2-7; D may be TRBD1 (5 bases). Germline V gene lookup returns CDR1 SGHDN and CDR2 FVKESK. This CDR3 is 13 amino acids long. The CDR3 DNA reads TGTGCCAGAAGCCAAGTCATTCAGGGAAAGCAGTACTTC. It translates to CARSQVIQGKQYF.

In its sample, this clonotype was seen many times. The V gene is TRBV20-1, the J gene TRBJ2-3, with TRBD1 matching over 8 bases. This CDR3 is 19 amino acids long. Unmatched junction bases numbered 15, after V lost 1 base and J lost 0 bases. CDR1 DFQATT and CDR2 SNEGSKA come from the germline V gene (reference sequence). CDR3 nucleotides: TGCAGTGCTAGAGTTCAGGGGGCACCCATCTCTCTTAGCACAGATACGCAGTATTTT. Its protein product is CSARVQGAPISLSTDTQYF.

This clonotype was picked up a small number of times. V and J are TRBV10-3 and TRBJ1-1; perhaps TRBD1 as D (5 bases). Germline V lookup: CDR1 ENHRY, CDR2 SYGVKD. Between the trimmed V and J ends, which lost 3 bases and 1 base, there was a span of 12 bases. This CDR3 contains 15 residues. The chain's CDR3 is CAISDHGQGNTEAFF. The CDR3 nucleotides are TGTGCCATCAGTGATCACGGCCAGGGGAACACTGAAGCTTTCTTT.

The CDR3 protein is CAIYGGGSGANVLTF. CDR3 in DNA: TGTGCCATCTATGGGGGGGGCTCTGGGGCCAACGTCCTGACTTTC. V usage is TRBV28 and J usage is TRBJ2-6, with 7 nucleotides matching TRBD2. With 10 bases clipped from V and 0 bases from J, the junction kept 6 bases outside the gene matches. Germline CDR1 and CDR2: MDHEN and SYDVKM. CDR3 length: 15 residues.

There are many counts of this clonotype. The chain has TRBV19 and TRBJ2-7, with D maybe TRBD1 (6 bases). Germline CDR1 is LNHDA and CDR2 is SQIVND (reference sequence). This CDR3 is 14 amino acids long. V was cut by 4 bases and J by 3 bases, with 13 bases left in between. CDR3: CASSRRTAGYEQYF. The CDR3 DNA is TGTGCCAGTAGTAGACGGACAGCTGGCTACGAGCAGTACTTC. The variable domain in full, with the rest retrieved from reference TRBV19 and TRBJ2-7, is DGGITQSPKYLFRKEGQNVTLSCEQNLNHDAMYWYRQDPGQGLRLIYYSQIVNDFQKGDIAEGYSVSREKKESFPLTVTSAQKNPTAFYLCASSRRTAGYEQYFGPGTRLTVT.

The chain uses TRBV5-1 and TRBJ1-2, with D possibly matching TRBD1 (5 bases). V was trimmed by 4 bases and J by 0 bases, leaving 16 bases between them. This CDR3 has 16 residues. CDR1 is SGHRS, CDR2 YFSETQ, per germline. The CDR3 DNA is TGCGCCAGCAGCGGCGGGACTCCTAGCCCTAACTATGGCTACACCTTC. Protein: CASSGGTPSPNYGYTF.

Ten or more counts support this clonotype. The chain employs TRBV25-1 and TRBJ2-7; D possibly corresponds to TRBD1 (6 bases). CDR1 and CDR2 from the germline V gene are MGHDK and SYGVNS. The CDR3 has 11 residues. V lost 8 bases, J lost 4 bases, and 9 bases lay in between. CDR3: CASLRGYEQYF. CDR3 bases: TGTGCCAGCCTCAGGGGTTACGAGCAGTACTTC.

This clonotype was counted a few times. The chain uses TRBV6-1 and TRBJ2-2; D is perhaps TRBD1 (6 bases). Germline loops: CDR1 MNHNS, CDR2 SASEGT. V was shortened by 4 bases and J by 0 bases, with 9 bases between the two germline ends. The CDR3 covers 15 residues. The CDR3 spells CASSGRTANTGELFF. The CDR3 bases are TGTGCCAGCAGTGGCAGGACAGCGAACACCGGGGAGCTGTTTTTT.

This clonotype has at least ten counts. The chain joins TRBV28 to TRBJ2-7, with 7 bases that match TRBD1. Unmatched junction bases numbered 9, after V lost 6 bases and J lost 4 bases. The germline gives CDR1 MDHEN, CDR2 SYDVKM. The CDR3 contains 14 residues. CDR3 nucleotide sequence: TGTGCCAGCAGCCCGGGACAGTCTGGATACGAGCAGTACTTC. Protein: CASSPGQSGYEQYF.

This clonotype was recorded at least ten times. The chain joins TRBV7-6 to TRBJ2-5; D may correspond to TRBD1 or TRBD2 (5 bases each). The CDR3 contains 14 residues. Germline V gene data show CDR1 as SGHVS and CDR2 as FNYEAQ. V gave up 1 base and J gave up 4 bases, with 10 bases separating them. The CDR3 DNA sequence: TGTGCCAGCAGCTTAGTCATGGGGACAGAGACCCAGTACTTC. It specifies CASSLVMGTETQYF.

This clonotype appeared a few times. The genes are TRBV20-1 and TRBJ1-6; TRBD1 might be the D (5 bases). This CDR3 is built from 12 residues. In germline, CDR1 is DFQATT, CDR2 SNEGSKA (reference sequence). V was pared by 3 bases and J by 6 bases, with 6 bases between. This chain's CDR3 is CSASDSNSPLHF. The CDR3 DNA sequence: TGCAGTGCTAGTGACAGTAATTCACCCCTCCACTTT.

V usage is TRBV7-8 and J usage is TRBJ1-1, with D tentatively TRBD1 (5 bases). This CDR3 has 15 residues. From germline, CDR1 is SGHVS and CDR2 FQNEAQ. Trimming cost V 10 bases and J 4 bases, with 22 bases left between them. CDR3 nucleotides: TGTGCCACCAAACTCAAGGCGGCAGGGCCCACTGAAGCTTTCTTT. Amino acids: CATKLKAAGPTEAFF.

The rearrangement joins TRBV20-1 to TRBJ2-7; D might be TRBD2 (6 bases). In germline, CDR1 is DFQATT, CDR2 SNEGSKA (reference sequence). The CDR3 extends over 13 amino acids. Trimming took off 5 bases at V and 7 bases at J, with 18 bases between the two ends. CDR3: CSARRDSASEQYF. CDR3 nucleotides: TGCAGTGCTCGCCGGGACTCCGCCAGTGAGCAGTACTTC.

This clonotype occurred many times. The chain joins TRBV3-1 to TRBJ2-7; D is ambiguous. This CDR3 spans 16 amino acids. Germline V lookup: CDR1 LGHDT, CDR2 YNNKEL (reference sequence). V lost 3 bases, J lost 0 bases, and 15 bases lay in between. The CDR3 loop is CASSHVLSSFSYEQYF. The CDR3 DNA follows: TGTGCCAGCAGCCATGTCCTGAGCAGTTTCTCCTACGAGCAGTACTTC.

This clonotype was seen only a few times. The V gene is TRBV12-3 or TRBV12-4, the J gene TRBJ2-5; D is possibly TRBD2 (5 bases). V shed 5 bases and J shed 9 bases, with 16 bases lying between them. The CDR3 totals 13 residues. CDR3 sequence reads: CASSLRGSASQYF. CDR3 in DNA: TGTGCCAGCAGTCTTCGAGGGTCAGCGTCCCAGTACTTC.

The chain combines TRBV20-1 with TRBJ1-5, with TRBD1 matching over 7 bases. Unmatched junction bases numbered 11, after V lost 3 bases and J lost 0 bases. This CDR3 is built from 17 residues. Germline CDR1 is DFQATT and CDR2 is SNEGSKA (reference sequence). The CDR3 sequence is CSARVSSTGNSNQPQHF. For the CDR3, the DNA is TGCAGTGCTAGGGTTTCCTCGACAGGGAATAGCAATCAGCCCCAGCATTTT.

This clonotype was found a few times. The chain carries TRBV29-1 and TRBJ2-5, with D unclear. CDR3 length: 13 amino acids. The germline gives CDR1 SQVTM, CDR2 ANQGSEA. V lost 4 bases, J lost 5 bases, and 14 bases lay in between. For the CDR3, the DNA is TGCAGCGTTGGTTCCGGTTTCCGGGAGACCCAGTACTTC. Encoded protein: CSVGSGFRETQYF.

This clonotype came up a few times. The rearrangement links TRBV4-1 to TRBJ1-2; no clear D gene. This CDR3 region has 15 residues. Per the germline V gene, CDR1 is MGHRA and CDR2 is YSYEKL. The V gene lost 1 base and the J gene lost 4 bases, with 13 bases spanning the gap. Here the CDR3 reads CASSQGARAFYGYTF. The CDR3 DNA reads TGCGCCAGCAGCCAAGGTGCCCGGGCCTTCTATGGCTACACCTTC.

V is TRBV12-3 or TRBV12-4 and J is TRBJ1-6; 7 bases fit TRBD1. With 2 bases clipped from V and 7 bases from J, the junction kept 2 bases outside the gene matches. This CDR3 is built from 14 residues. The CDR3 protein is CASSLKGANSPLHF. CDR3 nucleotide sequence: TGTGCCAGCAGTTTAAAGGGGGCGAATTCACCCCTCCACTTT.

This sequence joins TRBV20-1 and TRBJ2-6, with 7 bases identical to TRBD1. Germline lookup yields CDR1 DFQATT and CDR2 SNEGSKA (reference sequence). V shed 2 bases, J shed 0 bases, and the junction held 16 bases outside the gene matches. This CDR3 region has 20 residues. In DNA form, the CDR3 reads TGCAGTGCTAGACCCTCCAGGGGGACAGATATGTACTCTGGGGCCAACGTCCTGACTTTC. It specifies CSARPSRGTDMYSGANVLTF.

This clonotype was counted only a few times. This chain joins TRBV7-8 and TRBJ2-1; D call uncertain. This CDR3 is built from 16 residues. V lost 1 base and J lost 5, with 15 bases in between. The germline CDR1 and CDR2 sequences are SGHVS and FQNEAQ. CDR3 DNA: TGTGCCAGCAGCTTAGTCGGCGGCACACCAGACAATGAGCAGTTCTTC. It translates to CASSLVGGTPDNEQFF.

The V and J genes are TRBV28 and TRBJ2-1; 9 bases agree with TRBD2. Germline loops: CDR1 MDHEN, CDR2 SYDVKM. V lost 5 bases and J lost 9; bases outside the gene matches: 11. The CDR3 extends over 15 amino acids. In DNA form, the CDR3 reads TGTGCCAGCAGTGCCCTAGGTGGCGGGAGGGCTGAGCAGTTCTTC. Protein: CASSALGGGRAEQFF.

As to this clonotype: This may stem from a read error, because a much larger clone lies one nucleotide away. The genes are TRBV12-3 or TRBV12-4 and TRBJ2-1, with TRBD1 matching 10 bases. This CDR3 is built from 15 residues. The CDR3 nucleotides read TGTGCCAGCAGTACAAGGACAGGGGGTCAGGATGAGCAGGTCTTC. Translated: CASSTRTGGQDEQVF.

The chain is built from TRBV3-1 and TRBJ2-5; D remains ambiguous. V dropped 3 bases and J dropped 4 bases, with 9 bases sitting between them. The germline V gene has CDR1 LGHDT and CDR2 YNNKEL (reference sequence). The CDR3 totals 13 residues. Here the CDR3 reads CASSQSPPETQYF. CDR3 bases: TGTGCCAGCAGCCAGAGCCCCCCAGAGACCCAGTACTTC.

This clonotype was counted only a few times. V gene TRBV20-1 combines with J gene TRBJ1-2, with 12 bases fitting TRBD1. This CDR3 is built from 18 residues. From germline, CDR1 is DFQATT and CDR2 SNEGSKA (reference sequence). Unmatched junction bases numbered 9, after V lost 1 base and J lost 0 bases. As DNA, the CDR3 is TGCAGTGCTAGAGGAATGGGGACAGGGGGCGAGGCTAACTATGGCTACACCTTC. Its translation: CSARGMGTGGEANYGYTF.

The CDR3 region is CASSLAPAGGFWETQYF. DNA for the CDR3: TGTGCCAGCAGTTTAGCGCCAGCGGGGGGGTTTTGGGAGACCCAGTACTTC. This chain joins TRBV12-3 or TRBV12-4 and TRBJ2-5; the match to TRBD2 covers 10 bases. Trimming removed 0 bases from V and 5 bases from J; junction bases left unmatched: 9. This CDR3 spans 17 amino acids.